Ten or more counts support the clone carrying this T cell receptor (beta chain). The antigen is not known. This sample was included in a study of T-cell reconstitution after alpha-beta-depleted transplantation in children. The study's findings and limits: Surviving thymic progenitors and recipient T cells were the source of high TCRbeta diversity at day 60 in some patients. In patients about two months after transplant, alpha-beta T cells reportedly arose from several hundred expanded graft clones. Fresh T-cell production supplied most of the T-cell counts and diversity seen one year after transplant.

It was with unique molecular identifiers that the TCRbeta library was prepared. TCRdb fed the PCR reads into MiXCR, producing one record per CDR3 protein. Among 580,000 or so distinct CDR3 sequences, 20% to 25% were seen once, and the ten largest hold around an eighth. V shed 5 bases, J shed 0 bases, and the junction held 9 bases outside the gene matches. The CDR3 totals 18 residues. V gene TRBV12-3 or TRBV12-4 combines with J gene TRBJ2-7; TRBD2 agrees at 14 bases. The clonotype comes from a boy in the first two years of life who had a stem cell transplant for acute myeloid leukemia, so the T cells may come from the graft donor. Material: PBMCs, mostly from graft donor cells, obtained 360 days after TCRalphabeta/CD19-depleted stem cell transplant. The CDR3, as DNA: TGTGCCAGCAGTGCCCCGGGACTAGCGGGGGTTAGCTCCTACGAGCAGTACTTC. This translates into CASSAPGLAGVSSYEQYF.